This T cell receptor (beta chain) was recovered during a study of blood T cell repertoires in COVID-19 (dated by TCRdb to about 2020). General notes on the study: Collaborator samples came from the United States, Italy and Spain and covered acute and convalescent phases of COVID-19. The prospective study material was composed of cDNA or gDNA derived from T cells, B-cell-depleted T cells, or PBMCs. The dataset comprised deeply sampled blood TCRbeta repertoires from subjects exposed to, actively infected with, or recovered from COVID-19. The repertoires were released in a freely available public database intended as a resource for research on the immune response to SARS-CoV-2. Samples came from the ongoing ImmuneRACE study (first 160 participants) plus 1,254 subjects from 6 global collaborators. The sample metadata nearly always contained a de-identified subject ID, COVID-19 status, age in years and sex. Where HLA class I and class II types were available, the types were taken from metadata supplied by the sample provider, not from assay-based typing. Broad study findings and their caveats: The quantity of clinical and demographic metadata differed by source and by participant and was supplied without curation.

TCRbeta CDR3 regions were amplified from genomic DNA using the immunoSEQ Assay, a bias-controlled multiplex PCR. The study's own analysis went as follows. Nucleated cell counts per sample were estimated from amplification of reference gene primers within the assay. To quantify the absolute abundance of each unique TCRbeta CDR3 rearrangement, sequence reads were collapsed and filtered. Productive Simpson clonality was computed per sample as the square root of Simpson's diversity index over productive rearrangements. TCRdb stores this immuneACCESS table with in-frame sequences only. Part of the clones is absent; in the studies checked, under half of the shortfall reflects unresolved V genes, and no reason is known for the rest. V and J calls and clone size follow that table, whereas D and trimming were derived from the DNA. In all, the sample holds some 250,000 clones, and over 75% of those were seen once. Jointly, the top ten make up around 0.78% of the sample.

For this clone: Its antigen has not been determined. Within one base of it there is no much larger clone, and no base qualities were kept.

Collaborating institutions collected whole blood in K2EDTA tubes following their own protocols. Collaborator samples were shipped for TCRbeta analysis as frozen whole blood, isolated PBMCs, or DNA extracted from either sample type. The sequencing sample was made of peripheral blood. This receptor was identified in a woman aged 25-40 years with acute or convalescent COVID-19.

The DNA sequence is TGTGCCAGCACCCAACGGGGTAGCCAGCATTTT. The encoded protein is CASTQRGSQHF. The chain links TRBV21-1 with TRBJ1-5. TRBV21-1 counts as a pseudogene. The CDR3 numbers 11 residues from cysteine through phenylalanine. CDR3 DNA is the only sequence kept; it has 33 bases, read in frame from the first base.